This T cell receptor (beta chain) was sequenced during a study of shared clonotypes between healthy human individuals. Study results and caveats: Richness estimates generally favored naive over memory subsets. Across a handful of donors, naive CD4 shared around 5%, naive CD8 around 3.8%, memory CD4 roughly 2.3%, memory CD8 0.4% to 0.5%.

Positive CCR7 selection of CD45RO-negative cells yielded the naive CD8 cells, and terminally differentiated effector memory CD45RA+ cells were excluded. The CDR3 totals 14 residues. In germline, CDR1 is LGHNA, CDR2 YSLEER. V trimming: 4 bases; J trimming: 2 bases; junction bases outside the gene matches: 3. Each sorted subset replicate got 200 ng genomic DNA, tens of thousands of genomes. Measured with immunoSEQ multiplex PCR; TCRdb has only the in-frame clones, and not every one. The sample records about 2.1 million clones, over 85% being singletons. To note about this clone: As yet, its antigen is unknown. The same CDR3 is also encoded by other DNA sequences in this sample.

The sequenced sample consisted of naive CD8+ T cells from PBMCs. This receptor was obtained from a man younger than 35 in good health. Some clones in this sample may be carry-over from other donors' samples. V is TRBV4-3 and J is TRBJ2-3; 7 nucleotides match TRBD2. CDR3 coding DNA: TGCGCCAGCAGCCGTGCGGGGGTCACAGATACGCAGTATTTT. It is translated as CASSRAGVTDTQYF.